Sequencing of this T cell receptor (beta chain) was carried out in a study of T-cell reconstitution after alpha-beta-depleted transplantation in children. In germline, CDR1 is LNHDA, CDR2 SQIVND (reference sequence). The length of the CDR3 is 15 residues. The V and J ends lost 5 bases and 1 base, in that order; junction bases with no gene match: 6. Preparation of the TCRbeta library involved a method that used unique molecular identifiers. One entry per CDR3 protein, called by TCRdb with MiXCR from the PCR reads. Of some 310,000 distinct CDR3 sequences listed, around 25% were seen once; the top ten hold roughly 9.7%. Only a few counts were recorded for this clonotype. What it binds is unknown. The study's findings and limits: By about two months after transplant, alpha-beta T cells reportedly arose from several hundred graft clones that had expanded.

The rearrangement uses TRBV19 and TRBJ2-7; 9 bases match TRBD1. The input for sequencing was PBMCs, mostly from graft donor cells, taken 180 days after TCRalphabeta/CD19-depleted stem cell transplant. The TCR sequence derives from a male patient aged 5 to 17 who had a stem cell transplant for acute lymphoblastic leukemia, so the T cells may come from the graft donor. CDR3 DNA: TGTGCCAGTAGTCCCGTAGGGACAGGGTCCTACGAGCAGTACTTC. This codes for CASSPVGTGSYEQYF.